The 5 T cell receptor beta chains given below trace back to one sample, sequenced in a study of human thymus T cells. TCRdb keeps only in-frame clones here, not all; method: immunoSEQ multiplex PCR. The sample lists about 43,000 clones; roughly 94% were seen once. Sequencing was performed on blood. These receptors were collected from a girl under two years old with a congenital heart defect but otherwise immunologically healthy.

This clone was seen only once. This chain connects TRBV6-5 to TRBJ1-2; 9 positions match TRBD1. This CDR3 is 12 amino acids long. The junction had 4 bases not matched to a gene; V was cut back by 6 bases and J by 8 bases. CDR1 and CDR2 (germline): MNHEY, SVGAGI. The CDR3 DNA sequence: TGTGCCAGCAGCCGCACAGGGGGCGGCTACACCTTC. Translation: CASSRTGGGYTF.

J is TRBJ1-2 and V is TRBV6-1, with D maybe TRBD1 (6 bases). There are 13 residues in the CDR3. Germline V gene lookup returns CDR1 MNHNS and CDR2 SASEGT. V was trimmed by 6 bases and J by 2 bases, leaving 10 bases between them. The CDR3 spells CASRQTGNYGYTF. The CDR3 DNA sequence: TGTGCCAGCAGGCAAACAGGGAACTATGGCTACACCTTC.

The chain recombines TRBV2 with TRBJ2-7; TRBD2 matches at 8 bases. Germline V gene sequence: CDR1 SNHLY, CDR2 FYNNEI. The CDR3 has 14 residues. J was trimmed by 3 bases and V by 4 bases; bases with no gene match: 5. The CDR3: CASSVQAGVYEQYF. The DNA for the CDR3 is TGTGCCAGCAGTGTCCAAGCGGGAGTCTACGAGCAGTACTTC. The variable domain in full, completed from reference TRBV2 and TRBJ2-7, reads EPEVTQTPSHQVTQMGQEVILRCVPISNHLYFYWYRQILGQKVEFLVSFYNNEISEKSEIFDDQFSVERPDGSNFTLKIRSTKLEDSAMYFCASSVQAGVYEQYFGPGTRLTVT.

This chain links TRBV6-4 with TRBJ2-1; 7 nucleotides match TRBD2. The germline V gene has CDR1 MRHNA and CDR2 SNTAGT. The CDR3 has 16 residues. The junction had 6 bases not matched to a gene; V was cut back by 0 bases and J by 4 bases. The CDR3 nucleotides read TGTGCCAGCAGTGACTCGAGGCTAGCGGTATACAATGAGCAGTTCTTC. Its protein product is CASSDSRLAVYNEQFF.

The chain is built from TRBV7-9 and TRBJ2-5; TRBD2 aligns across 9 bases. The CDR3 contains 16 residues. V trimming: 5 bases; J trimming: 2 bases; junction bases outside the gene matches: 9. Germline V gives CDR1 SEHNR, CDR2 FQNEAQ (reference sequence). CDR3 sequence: CASSTGTSRPQETQYF. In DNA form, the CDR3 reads TGTGCCAGCAGCACCGGGACTAGCAGACCTCAAGAGACCCAGTACTTC.